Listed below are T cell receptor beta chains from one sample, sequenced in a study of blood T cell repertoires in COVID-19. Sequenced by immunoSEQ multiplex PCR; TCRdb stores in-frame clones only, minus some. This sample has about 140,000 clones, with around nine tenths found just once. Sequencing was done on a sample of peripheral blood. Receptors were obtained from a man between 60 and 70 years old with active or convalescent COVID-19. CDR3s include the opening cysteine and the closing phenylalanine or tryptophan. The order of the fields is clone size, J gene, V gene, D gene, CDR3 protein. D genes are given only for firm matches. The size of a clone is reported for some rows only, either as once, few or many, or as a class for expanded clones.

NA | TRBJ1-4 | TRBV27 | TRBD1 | CASSFRTGGEINEKLFF
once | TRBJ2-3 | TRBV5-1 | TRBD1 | CASSLMTGDGGTDTQYF
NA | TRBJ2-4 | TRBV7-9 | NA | CASSPVRSENIQYF
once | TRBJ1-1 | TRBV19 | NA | CASSMTGSEAFF
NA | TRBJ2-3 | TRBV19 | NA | CASSVPGLRILTDTQYF
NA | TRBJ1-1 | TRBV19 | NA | CASTQWEATEAFF
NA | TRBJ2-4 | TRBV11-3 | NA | CASSHNKGTAKNIQYF
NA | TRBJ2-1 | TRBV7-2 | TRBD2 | CASSLGSLAGVDEQFF
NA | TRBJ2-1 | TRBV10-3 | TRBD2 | CAISLGTSGRDEQFF
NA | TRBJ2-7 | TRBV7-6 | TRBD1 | CASSLGGTGGYEQYF
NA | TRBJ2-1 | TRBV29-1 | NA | CSVEDIWGGARNEQFF
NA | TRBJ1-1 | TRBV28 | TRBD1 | CASRLRGTGRGNTEAFF
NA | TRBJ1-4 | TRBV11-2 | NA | CASSPFGGAVEKLFF
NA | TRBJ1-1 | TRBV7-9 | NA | CASSLGGQGRGTEAFF
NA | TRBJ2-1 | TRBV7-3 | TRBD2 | CASSLKTSGNFYNEQFF
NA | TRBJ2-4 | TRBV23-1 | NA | CASSQSKTRGKNIQYF
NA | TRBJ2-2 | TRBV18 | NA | CASSRQSTGELFF
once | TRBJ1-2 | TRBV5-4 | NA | CASSLRGGDYGYTF
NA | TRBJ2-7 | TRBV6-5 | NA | CASSYTGYEQYF
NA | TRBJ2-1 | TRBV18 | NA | CASSPVGLGGTGFF
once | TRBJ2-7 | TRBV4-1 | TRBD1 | CASSQDGQADEQYF
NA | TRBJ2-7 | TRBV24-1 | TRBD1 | CATSESTGRDEQYF
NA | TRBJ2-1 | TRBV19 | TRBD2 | CASSITSGNIYNEQFF
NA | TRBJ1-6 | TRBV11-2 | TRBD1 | CASSGTGVRNSPLHF
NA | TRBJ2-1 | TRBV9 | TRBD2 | CASSPDLRSGIYNEQFF
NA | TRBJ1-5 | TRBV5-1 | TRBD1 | CASSSTGQGDQPQHF
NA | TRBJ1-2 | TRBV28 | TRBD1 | CASRGTANYGYTF
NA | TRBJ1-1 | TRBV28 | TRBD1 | CASSRTGATEAFF
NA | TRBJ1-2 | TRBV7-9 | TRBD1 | CASSLDRVHYGYTF